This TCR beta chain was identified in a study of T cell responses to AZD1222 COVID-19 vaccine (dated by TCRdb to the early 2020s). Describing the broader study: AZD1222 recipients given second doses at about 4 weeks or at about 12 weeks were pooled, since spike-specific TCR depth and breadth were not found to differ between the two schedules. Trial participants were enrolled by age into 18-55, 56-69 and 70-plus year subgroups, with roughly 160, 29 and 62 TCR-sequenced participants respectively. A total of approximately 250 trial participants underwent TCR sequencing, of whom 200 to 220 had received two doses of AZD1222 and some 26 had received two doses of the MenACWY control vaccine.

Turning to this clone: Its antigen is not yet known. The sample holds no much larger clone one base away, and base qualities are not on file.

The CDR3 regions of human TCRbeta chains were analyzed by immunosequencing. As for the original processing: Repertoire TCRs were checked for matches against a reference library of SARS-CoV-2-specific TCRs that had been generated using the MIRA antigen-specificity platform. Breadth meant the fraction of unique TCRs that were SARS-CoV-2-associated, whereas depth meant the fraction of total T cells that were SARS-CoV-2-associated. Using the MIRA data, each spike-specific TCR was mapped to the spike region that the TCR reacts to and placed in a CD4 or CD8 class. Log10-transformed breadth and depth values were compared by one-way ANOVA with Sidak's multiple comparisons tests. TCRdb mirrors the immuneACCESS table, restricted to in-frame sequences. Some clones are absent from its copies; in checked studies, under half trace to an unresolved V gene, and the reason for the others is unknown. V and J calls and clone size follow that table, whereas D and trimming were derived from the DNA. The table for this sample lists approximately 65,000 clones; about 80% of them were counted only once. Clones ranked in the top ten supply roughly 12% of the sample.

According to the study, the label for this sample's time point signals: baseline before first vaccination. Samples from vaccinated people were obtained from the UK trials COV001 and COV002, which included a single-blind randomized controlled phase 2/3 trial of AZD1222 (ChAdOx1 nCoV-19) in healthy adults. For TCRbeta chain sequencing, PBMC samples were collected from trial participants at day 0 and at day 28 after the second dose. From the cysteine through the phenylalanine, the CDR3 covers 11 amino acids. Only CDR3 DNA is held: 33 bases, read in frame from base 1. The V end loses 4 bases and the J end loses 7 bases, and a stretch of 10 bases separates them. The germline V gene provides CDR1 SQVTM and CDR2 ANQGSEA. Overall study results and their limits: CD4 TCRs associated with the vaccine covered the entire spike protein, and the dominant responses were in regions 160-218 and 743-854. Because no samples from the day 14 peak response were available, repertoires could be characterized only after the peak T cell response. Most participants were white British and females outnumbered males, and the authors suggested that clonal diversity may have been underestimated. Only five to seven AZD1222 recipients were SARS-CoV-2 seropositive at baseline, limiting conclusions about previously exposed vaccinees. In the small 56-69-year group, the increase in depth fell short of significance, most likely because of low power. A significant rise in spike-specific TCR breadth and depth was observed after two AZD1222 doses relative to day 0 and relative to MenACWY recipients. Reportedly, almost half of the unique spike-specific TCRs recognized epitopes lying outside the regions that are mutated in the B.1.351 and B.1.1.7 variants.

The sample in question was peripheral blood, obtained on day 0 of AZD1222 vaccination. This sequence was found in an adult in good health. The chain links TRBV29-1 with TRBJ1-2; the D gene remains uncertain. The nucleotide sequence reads TGCAGCGTTGTTTCGGGTGCTGGCTACACCTTC. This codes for CSVVSGAGYTF. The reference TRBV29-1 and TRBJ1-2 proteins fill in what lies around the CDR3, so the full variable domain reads SAVISQKPSRDICQRGTSLTIQCQVDSQVTMMFWYRQQPGQSLTLIATANQGSEATYESGFVIDKFPISRPNLTFSTLTVSNMSPEDSSIYLCSVVSGAGYTFGSGTRLTVV.